These T cell receptor beta chains were read from a single sample in a study of cytomegalovirus exposure and HLA in healthy donors. Using immunoSEQ multiplex PCR, the repertoire was profiled, and TCRdb retains in-frame clones only, with some absent. Among roughly 250,000 clones listed, about 80% were seen once. Material for sequencing was PBMCs. The source is a girl aged 2-15 years in good health and CMV-seronegative. Both conserved end residues are part of each CDR3. A D gene is named only where the DNA matches it firmly. Clone size is given for some rows only: seen once, a few or many times, or a class if the clone is expanded.

abundance,d_gene,j_gene,v_gene,CDR3nt,CDR3aa
-,-,TRBJ1-5,TRBV28,TGTGCCAGCAGACCACCGGGACACTTATATCAGCCCCAGCATTTT,CASRPPGHLYQPQHF
-,-,TRBJ2-7,TRBV7-9,TGTTCCAGCAGCTTAGCCCCCGCTAGCGCTTCCTACGAGCAGTACTTC,CSSSLAPASASYEQYF
-,TRBD1,TRBJ1-1,TRBV13,TGTGCCAGCAGCGGGAGGACAGGAAATCATGAAGCTTTCTTT,CASSGRTGNHEAFF
-,TRBD2,TRBJ2-7,TRBV2,TGTGCCAGCAGTCGGGGACTAGCGGGAGCCTACTGGTACGAGCAGTACTTC,CASSRGLAGAYWYEQYF
few,-,TRBJ2-7,TRBV20-1,TGCAGTGCTAGCCGAGGGCAGTACTTC,CSASRGQYF
-,TRBD1,TRBJ1-2,TRBV7-9,TGTGCCAGCAGCTCGGGACAGGGAAACGGCTACACCTTC,CASSSGQGNGYTF
once,-,TRBJ2-3,TRBV4-2,TGTGCCAGCAGCCAGAGAACTAGCACAGATACGCAGTATTTT,CASSQRTSTDTQYF
few,TRBD2,TRBJ2-1,TRBV4-1,TGCGCCAGCAGCCACCCTTGGGGTAGCGGGACGACCTACAATGAGCAGTTCTTC,CASSHPWGSGTTYNEQFF
-,-,TRBJ2-7,TRBV6-5,TGTGCCAGTAGCCCGGCGGAGACCTACGAGCAGTACTTC,CASSPAETYEQYF
-,TRBD1,TRBJ2-3,TRBV5-1,TGCGCCAGCAGCGGGGGGACAGGGAGCTTGACAGATACGCAGTATTTT,CASSGGTGSLTDTQYF
-,TRBD1,TRBJ1-2,TRBV28,TGTGCCAGCAGTCTCAGGGACAGGATAAACTATGGCTACACCTTC,CASSLRDRINYGYTF
-,TRBD1,TRBJ2-1,TRBV18,TGTGCCAGCTCCGGTTGGGACAGCTACAATGAGCAGTTCTTC,CASSGWDSYNEQFF
few,-,TRBJ2-7,TRBV20-1,TGCAGCACCGGGACAAACTACGAGCAGTACTTC,CSTGTNYEQYF
-,TRBD2,TRBJ2-3,TRBV11-2,TGTGCCAGCAGCTCCCTGACTAGCCCTAGCACAGATACGCAGTATTTT,CASSSLTSPSTDTQYF
-,-,TRBJ2-1,TRBV29-1,TGCAGCTTCTGGGGGCCGGGACGCTACAATGAGCAGTTCTTC,CSFWGPGRYNEQFF
-,TRBD1,TRBJ2-7,TRBV5-3,TGTGCCAGAACCAACCTGACAGGGTGGCACAGTTCGAAGGACTACGAGCAGTACTTC,CARTNLTGWHSSKDYEQYF
few,-,TRBJ2-7,TRBV20-1,TGCAGTGCTAGTCAGGCCTACGAGCAGTACTTC,CSASQAYEQYF
-,TRBD1,TRBJ2-2,TRBV9,TGTGCCAGCAGTAGACAGGGGTGGACCGGGGAGCTGTTTTTT,CASSRQGWTGELFF
-,TRBD1,TRBJ2-7,TRBV29-1,TGCAGCGTGGGACAGGACGTAGACTACGAGCAGTACTTC,CSVGQDVDYEQYF
-,-,TRBJ2-7,TRBV27,TGTGCCAGCAGTTTACACCCCCCAGGTTCCTACGAGCAGTACTTC,CASSLHPPGSYEQYF
-,-,TRBJ1-1,TRBV28,TGTGCCAGCAGTTTTGGGTTAAACTATGAAGCTTTCTTT,CASSFGLNYEAFF
-,-,TRBJ1-1,TRBV7-9,TGTGCCAGCAGCAGGGAGGCGAACACTGAAGCTTTCTTT,CASSREANTEAFF
-,TRBD1,TRBJ2-7,TRBV2,TGTGCCAGCAGAGGGGGCCTCTACGAGCAGTACTTC,CASRGGLYEQYF
-,-,TRBJ1-4,TRBV6-5,TGTGCCAGCAGTTACCGAGACAGCCTTGTTGAAAAACTGTTTTTT,CASSYRDSLVEKLFF
-,-,TRBJ2-5,TRBV7-7,TGTGCCAGCAGCCCTAGCCAGCAAGAGACCCAGTACTTC,CASSPSQQETQYF
few,-,TRBJ2-2,TRBV5-5,TGTGCCAGCAGCTTGGTGGCAGGGCTGAACACCGGGGAGCTGTTTTTT,CASSLVAGLNTGELFF
-,TRBD1,TRBJ2-1,TRBV30,TGTGCCTGGAGTGTCGACAGGGATAATGAGCAGTTCTTC,CAWSVDRDNEQFF
-,TRBD1,TRBJ2-3,TRBV15,TGTGCCACCAGCCAAACCCGGGGACAGGGGAGAGATACGCAGTATTTT,CATSQTRGQGRDTQYF
-,TRBD2,TRBJ2-1,TRBV5-3,TGTGCCGGACGCGGGAGCGAGAGCTCCTACAATGAGCAGTTCTTC,CAGRGSESSYNEQFF
-,-,TRBJ2-7,TRBV4-2,TGTGCCAGCAGCCACTTACGCAGGGAACGGGACGAGCAGTACTTC,CASSHLRRERDEQYF
-,-,TRBJ1-1,TRBV7-2,TGTGCCAGCAGCACCCGGGGGGGGCAGTACGAAGCTTTCTTT,CASSTRGGQYEAFF
-,TRBD1,TRBJ1-1,TRBV6-5,TGTGCCAGCAGTAAAACAGGGGGTTTTAACACTGAAGCTTTCTTT,CASSKTGGFNTEAFF
-,TRBD1,TRBJ1-4,TRBV2,TGTGCCGCAGGGGGACAGAGGAATGAAAAACTGTTTTTT,CAAGGQRNEKLFF
-,-,TRBJ1-2,TRBV6-5,TGTGCCAGCAGTTATAAACAGGCTTCTGGCTACACCTTC,CASSYKQASGYTF
-,-,TRBJ1-2,TRBV4-1,TGCGCCAGCAGCCAGACTCCCGGGAGCCCATACTCTGTTCATGGCTACACCTTC,CASSQTPGSPYSVHGYTF
-,TRBD2,TRBJ2-1,TRBV5-4,TGTGCCAGCAGCTTGAAGGGGCTAGCGGGGGTCGATGAGCAGTTCTTC,CASSLKGLAGVDEQFF
-,-,TRBJ2-7,TRBV5-1,TGCGCCAGCAGCTTGGTATCTTCTTTCTCCTACGAGCAGTACTTC,CASSLVSSFSYEQYF
once,TRBD2,TRBJ2-1,TRBV5-1,TGCGCCAGCAGCTTGTATGCGACTAGCGGGGGGGCGGATCGGTTCTTC,CASSLYATSGGADRFF
once,-,TRBJ2-3,TRBV6-4,TGTGCCAGCAGTAGGGAGTGGCGCGATACGCAGTATTTT,CASSREWRDTQYF
-,-,TRBJ2-5,TRBV4-1,TGCGCCAGCAGCCAATCGGACACTCAAGAGACCCAGTACTTC,CASSQSDTQETQYF
-,-,TRBJ1-5,TRBV12-5,TGTGCTAGTGGTCCTTCCCCAGTAAGTGATTATAGCAATCAGCCCCAGCATTTT,CASGPSPVSDYSNQPQHF
-,TRBD2,TRBJ2-3,TRBV5-1,TGCGCCAGCAGCAAGCGGGGGGGCACAGATACGCAGTATTTT,CASSKRGGTDTQYF
-,-,TRBJ2-7,TRBV6-6,TGTGCCAGCAGTTATCGGGTCTTATACGAGCAGTACTTC,CASSYRVLYEQYF
once,-,TRBJ1-2,TRBV5-6,TGTGCCAGCAGCGGGCAAGGTTTCCCGGCATCGGGCTACACCTTC,CASSGQGFPASGYTF
-,TRBD1,TRBJ2-7,TRBV7-2,TGTGCCAGCAGCTTACCCCGGGACAGCTCCTACGAGCAGTACTTC,CASSLPRDSSYEQYF
-,-,TRBJ1-5,TRBV21-1,TGTGCCAGCAGCAAAGATGCGGACAGTTTGTATCAGCCCCAGCATTTT,CASSKDADSLYQPQHF
once,TRBD2,TRBJ2-7,TRBV29-1,TGCAGCGTTGAAGCAACTAGCGGGAACTACGAGCAGTACTTC,CSVEATSGNYEQYF
-,TRBD1,TRBJ1-4,TRBV19,TGTGCCATTATACAGGGGGCATGTTGTGAAAAACTGTTTTTT,CAIIQGACCEKLFF
-,-,TRBJ1-2,TRBV7-9,TGTGCCAGCAGCTTAGGCCAGGGACTAGCTAACTATGGCTACACCTTC,CASSLGQGLANYGYTF
-,-,TRBJ2-3,TRBV6-5,TGTGCCAGCAGTTATGTCGTATCAGATACGCAGTATTTT,CASSYVVSDTQYF
-,-,TRBJ2-1,TRBV2,TGTGCCAGCAGCCCCTTCAATGAGCAGTTCTTC,CASSPFNEQFF
few,TRBD1,TRBJ2-7,TRBV28,TGTGCCAGCCTAGGGACAGGGTCCTACGAGCAGTACTTC,CASLGTGSYEQYF
few,TRBD2,TRBJ2-7,TRBV7-2,TGTGCCAGCAGCTATAGGGGGACTAGCGGGAGGAGAGGCTGGGAGCAGTACTTC,CASSYRGTSGRRGWEQYF
-,TRBD1,TRBJ2-7,TRBV2,TGTGCCAGCAACCCAACAGGGGGCGAGCAGTACTTC,CASNPTGGEQYF